This TCR beta chain was identified during a study of blood T cells in healthy people across ages. Researchers isolated at least 6 million PBMCs per sample. A sample-barcoded 5' primer and a J-beta primer mix were used in a second PCR of roughly 7 to 11 cycles. All samples gave at least 2.5 million CDR3-containing paired-end reads. TCRdb redid the calling of the 5' RACE reads with MiXCR, one entry per CDR3 protein. The sample has approximately 1,100,000 distinct CDR3 sequences, around 43% seen once. V lost 7 bases to trimming and J lost 0 bases; unmatched junction nucleotides: 9. The length of the CDR3 is 17 residues.

The clonotype was recovered from a woman aged 55 to 70 in good health. The chain has TRBV12-3 or TRBV12-4 and TRBJ2-1, with 10 bases that match TRBD2. The sample consisted of blood. The DNA for the CDR3 is TGTGCCAGCACCACTTATAGCGGGAGGATCTCCTACAATGAGCAGTTCTTC. The encoded protein is CASTTYSGRISYNEQFF.